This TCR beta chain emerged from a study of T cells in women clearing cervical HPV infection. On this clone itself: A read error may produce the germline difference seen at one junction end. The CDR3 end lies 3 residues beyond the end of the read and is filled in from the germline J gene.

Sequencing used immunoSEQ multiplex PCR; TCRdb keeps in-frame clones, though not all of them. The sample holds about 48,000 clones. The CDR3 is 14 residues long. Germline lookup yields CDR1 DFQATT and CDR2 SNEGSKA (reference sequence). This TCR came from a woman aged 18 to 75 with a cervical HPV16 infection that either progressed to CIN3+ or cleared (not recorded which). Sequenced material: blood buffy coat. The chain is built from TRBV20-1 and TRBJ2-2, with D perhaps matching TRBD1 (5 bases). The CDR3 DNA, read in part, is TGCGGTGCTTCTAGACAGAGGAACACCGGGGAG. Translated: CGASRQRNTGE. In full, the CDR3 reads CGASRQRNTGELFF.